What follows is one T cell receptor beta chain and its context. Method: immunoSEQ multiplex PCR; TCRdb's copy keeps in-frame clones and lacks some. The sample lists 300,000 or so clones; just over 90% were seen once. The data were obtained in a study of blood T cell repertoires in COVID-19. For the study at large: Italy, Spain and the United States were the sources of the convalescent and acute COVID-19 samples.

The CDR3 contains 15 residues. With V trimmed by 3 bases and J by 7 bases, 6 bases remained unmatched. The germline V gene has CDR1 LGHDT and CDR2 YNNKEL (reference sequence). The V and J genes are TRBV3-1 (or the pseudogene TRBV3-2) and TRBJ1-2, with TRBD1 matching over 12 bases. Material: peripheral blood. The clonotype was recovered from a woman between 25 and 40 years old with COVID-19, enrolled during active disease. In DNA form, the CDR3 reads TGTGCCAGCAGCCACCAGGGACAGGGGGCCACTGGCTACACCTTC. It translates to CASSHQGQGATGYTF.